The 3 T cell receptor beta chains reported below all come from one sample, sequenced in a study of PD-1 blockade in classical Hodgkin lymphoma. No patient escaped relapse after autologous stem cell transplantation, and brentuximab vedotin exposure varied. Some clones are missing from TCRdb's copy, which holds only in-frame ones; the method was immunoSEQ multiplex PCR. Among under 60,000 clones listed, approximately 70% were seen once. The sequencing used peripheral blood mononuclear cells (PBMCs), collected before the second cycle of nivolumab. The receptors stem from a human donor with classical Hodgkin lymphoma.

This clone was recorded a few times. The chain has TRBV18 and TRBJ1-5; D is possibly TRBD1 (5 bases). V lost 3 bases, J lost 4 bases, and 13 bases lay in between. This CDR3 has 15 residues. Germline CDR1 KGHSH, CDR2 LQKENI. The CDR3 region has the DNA TGTGCCAGCTCACCGCCGAATGGGGCAAATCAGCCCCAGCATTTT. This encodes CASSPPNGANQPQHF.

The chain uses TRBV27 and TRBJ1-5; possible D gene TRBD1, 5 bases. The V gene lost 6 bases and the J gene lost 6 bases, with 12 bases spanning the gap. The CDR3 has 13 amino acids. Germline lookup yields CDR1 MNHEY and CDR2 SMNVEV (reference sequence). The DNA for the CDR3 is TGTGCCAGCAGCCCGCAGGGTTCTCAGCCCCAGCATTTT. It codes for CASSPQGSQPQHF.

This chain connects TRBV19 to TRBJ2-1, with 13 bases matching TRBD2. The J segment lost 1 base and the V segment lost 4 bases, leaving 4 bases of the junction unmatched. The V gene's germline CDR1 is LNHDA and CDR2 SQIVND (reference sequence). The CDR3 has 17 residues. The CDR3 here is CASSTRTSGSSYNEQFF. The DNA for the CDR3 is TGTGCCAGTAGTACCAGGACTAGCGGGAGTTCCTACAATGAGCAGTTCTTC.